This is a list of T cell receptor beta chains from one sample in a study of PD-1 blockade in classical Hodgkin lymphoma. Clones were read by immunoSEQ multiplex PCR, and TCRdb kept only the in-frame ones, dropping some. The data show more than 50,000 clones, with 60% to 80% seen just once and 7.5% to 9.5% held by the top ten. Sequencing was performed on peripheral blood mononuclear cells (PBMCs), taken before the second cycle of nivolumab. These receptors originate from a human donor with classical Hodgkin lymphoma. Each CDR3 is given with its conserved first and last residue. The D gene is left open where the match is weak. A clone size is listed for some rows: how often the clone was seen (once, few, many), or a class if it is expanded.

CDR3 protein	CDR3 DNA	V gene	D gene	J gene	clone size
CASSIDSLRGYTF	TGTGCCAGCAGTATCGACAGTCTTCGCGGCTACACCTTC	TRBV27	NA	TRBJ1-2	NA
CASRTDIYGYTF	TGTGCCAGCAGGACGGACATCTATGGCTACACCTTC	TRBV6-1	NA	TRBJ1-2	NA
CASSYSEEYNSPLHF	TGTGCCAGCAGTTACTCCGAAGAATATAATTCACCCCTCCACTTT	TRBV6-5	NA	TRBJ1-6	NA
CASSPPSSPAFF	TGTGCCAGCTCACCACCTTCGTCCCCAGCTTTCTTT	TRBV18	NA	TRBJ1-1	NA
CASSSGGTSEHSAFF	TGTGCCAGCAGCTCCGGAGGGACCTCGGAACACTCAGCTTTCTTT	TRBV7-9	NA	TRBJ1-1	NA
CASSLRGRGNTGELFF	TGTGCCAGTAGTCTTAGGGGGCGCGGAAACACCGGGGAGCTGTTTTTT	TRBV19	TRBD1	TRBJ2-2	few
CASSGQSNYGYTF	TGCGCCAGCAGTGGACAGTCTAACTATGGCTACACCTTC	TRBV10-1	NA	TRBJ1-2	few
CASSLPAISGNTIYF	TGTGCCAGCAGCCTACCGGCCATCTCTGGAAACACCATATATTTT	TRBV5-6	NA	TRBJ1-3	NA
CASSLDYGRDTDTQYF	TGTGCCAGCAGCTTGGATTATGGGCGGGACACAGATACGCAGTATTTT	TRBV5-6	NA	TRBJ2-3	NA
CSVTKQGDTEAFF	TGCAGCGTTACGAAACAGGGGGACACTGAAGCTTTCTTT	TRBV29-1	TRBD1	TRBJ1-1	NA
CASSYSGGANTGELFF	TGCGCCAGCAGCTACTCTGGGGGGGCGAACACCGGGGAGCTGTTTTTT	TRBV5-1	TRBD2	TRBJ2-2	NA
CASSIDPTSSYEQYF	TGTGCCAGTAGTATAGATCCAACAAGCTCCTACGAGCAGTACTTC	TRBV19	NA	TRBJ2-7	few
CASRGGGAVNEQFF	TGTGCCAGCAGAGGCGGGGGGGCGGTCAATGAGCAGTTCTTC	TRBV2	TRBD2	TRBJ2-1	NA
CASSQEDYNEQFF	TGCGCCAGCAGCCAAGAGGACTACAATGAGCAGTTCTTC	TRBV4-1	NA	TRBJ2-1	NA
CASSPLGSTEAFF	TGTGCCAGCAGCCCGCTGGGGAGCACTGAAGCTTTCTTT	TRBV14	NA	TRBJ1-1	few
CASSYWGSQETQYF	TGTGCCAGCAGTTACTGGGGATCCCAAGAGACCCAGTACTTC	TRBV6-5	NA	TRBJ2-5	NA
CASSLSTGYSGNTIYF	TGTGCCAGCAGTTTATCAACAGGGTACTCTGGAAACACCATATATTTT	TRBV28	NA	TRBJ1-3	NA
CASSIEQGVTDTQYF	TGTGCCAGTAGTATAGAACAGGGCGTAACAGATACGCAGTATTTT	TRBV19	NA	TRBJ2-3	NA
CASSRAAGTQFGYTF	TGTGCCAGCAGCCGAGCGGCCGGGACCCAGTTTGGCTACACCTTC	TRBV5-8	NA	TRBJ1-2	few
CASSWGQETQYF	TGTGCCAGCAGCTGGGGACAAGAGACCCAGTACTTC	TRBV7-6	NA	TRBJ2-5	NA
CASSPLGVGGYTF	TGTGCCAGCAGCCCACTAGGGGTGGGTGGCTACACCTTC	TRBV7-3	NA	TRBJ1-2	few
CASSKVNPGSPLHF	TGTGCCAGCAGCAAAGTTAATCCGGGATCACCCCTCCACTTT	TRBV21-1	NA	TRBJ1-6	few
CASSWTERANVLTF	TGTGCCAGCAGTTGGACCGAGAGGGCCAACGTCCTGACTTTC	TRBV6-1	NA	TRBJ2-6	NA
CASSARNGKGGYEQYF	TGTGCCAGCAGCGCCCGGAATGGGAAGGGTGGCTACGAGCAGTACTTC	TRBV11-3	NA	TRBJ2-7	NA
CASSFSTGVPGELFF	TGTGCCAGCAGCTTCTCGACAGGGGTCCCCGGGGAGCTGTTTTTT	TRBV11-3	TRBD1	TRBJ2-2	NA
CASSAGEGYEQYF	TGTGCCAGTAGCGCGGGAGAGGGCTACGAGCAGTACTTC	TRBV19	TRBD2	TRBJ2-7	NA
CASSDRGIQETQYF	TGCGCCAGCAGTGACAGAGGGATCCAAGAGACCCAGTACTTC	TRBV10-2	NA	TRBJ2-5	NA
CASSFSGNFGEKLFF	TGTGCCAGCAGCTTTTCGGGGAATTTTGGTGAAAAACTGTTTTTT	TRBV7-9	NA	TRBJ1-4	few
CATSSIGLQNEQFF	TGTGCCACCTCCTCTATTGGGCTACAGAATGAGCAGTTCTTC	TRBV2	NA	TRBJ2-1	NA